The rows below give T cell receptor beta chains drawn from one sample of a study of control samples from healthy donors and cancer patients. Profiled with immunoSEQ multiplex PCR; TCRdb holds only in-frame clones, not every one. The sample yields about 83,000 clones, about nine tenths seen once. The sample was blood. The origin of the receptors is a man aged 50 to 60 in good health. Each CDR3 is given with its conserved first and last residue. Each record gives: J gene, V gene, D gene, CDR3 protein, CDR3 DNA. A D gene is named only where the DNA matches it firmly.

TRBJ2-1	TRBV27	TRBD1	CASSLSGTGIDEQFF	TGTGCCAGCAGTTTATCGGGGACAGGGATCGATGAGCAGTTCTTC
TRBJ1-4	TRBV6-5	-	CASSQQGGTNEKLFF	TGTGCCAGCAGCCAACAGGGTGGGACTAATGAAAAACTGTTTTTT
TRBJ2-2	TRBV5-5	-	CASSSGTPNSNTGELFF	TGTGCCAGCAGCTCCGGGACCCCGAATTCTAACACCGGGGAGCTGTTTTTT
TRBJ1-2	TRBV15	-	CATSRDSGRNYGYTF	TGTGCCACCAGCAGAGATAGCGGGAGGAACTATGGCTACACCTTC
TRBJ1-1	TRBV5-1	-	CASSLGVVTEAFF	TGCGCCAGCAGCTTAGGAGTGGTGACTGAAGCTTTCTTT
TRBJ2-5	TRBV5-4	TRBD1	CASSHLQGQGKETQYF	TGTGCCAGCAGCCACCTCCAAGGACAGGGGAAGGAGACCCAGTACTTC
TRBJ1-1	TRBV9	-	CASSVGPGVTEAFF	TGTGCCAGCAGCGTTGGGCCAGGGGTGACTGAAGCTTTCTTT
TRBJ1-4	TRBV7-9	TRBD1	CASSPGTGSVEKLFF	TGTGCCAGCAGCCCGGGGACAGGGTCGGTTGAAAAACTGTTTTTT
TRBJ2-3	TRBV7-8	-	CASSLAAGGSTDTQYF	TGTGCCAGCAGCTTAGCTGCTGGGGGGAGCACAGATACGCAGTATTTT
TRBJ1-5	TRBV2	TRBD1	CASSRTGGMGNQPQHF	TGTGCCAGCAGTCGGACAGGGGGAATGGGCAATCAGCCCCAGCATTTT
TRBJ1-3	TRBV6-2/TRBV6-3	-	CASSYSSRGNTIYF	TGTGCCAGCAGTTACTCGAGTCGGGGCAACACCATATATTTT
TRBJ1-4	TRBV29-1	-	CSVEDLGGPPALFF	TGCAGCGTTGAAGATCTTGGAGGGCCCCCCGCTTTGTTTTTT
TRBJ1-2	TRBV5-1	-	CASSLAGGTGYTF	TGCGCCAGCAGCTTGGCCGGGGGTACAGGCTACACCTTC
TRBJ2-7	TRBV19	TRBD2	CASKAGGPGEQYF	TGTGCCAGTAAAGCGGGGGGGCCCGGCGAGCAGTACTTC
TRBJ1-2	TRBV6-6	-	CASRDYRIANYGYTF	TGTGCCAGCAGAGATTACAGGATCGCTAACTATGGCTACACCTTC
TRBJ1-5	TRBV5-1	-	CASSWDERQPQHF	TGCGCCAGCAGCTGGGATGAACGTCAGCCCCAGCATTTT
TRBJ2-1	TRBV5-1	TRBD2	CASSPGGTPDNEQFF	TGCGCCAGCAGCCCGGGGGGGACGCCAGATAATGAGCAGTTCTTC
TRBJ2-2	TRBV19	-	CAIGEGTTTGELFF	TGTGCCATTGGAGAGGGGACAACCACCGGGGAGCTGTTTTTT
TRBJ2-2	TRBV19	TRBD2	CASSRGLSNTGELFF	TGTGCCAGTAGTAGGGGACTATCGAACACCGGGGAGCTGTTTTTT
TRBJ1-2	TRBV29-1	-	CSVEVGTF	TGCAGCGTTGAAGTGGGAACCTTC
TRBJ2-1	TRBV3-1/TRBV3-2	-	CASSQGEGLTFF	TGTGCCAGCAGCCAAGGAGAAGGTCTCACGTTCTTC
TRBJ2-1	TRBV18	-	CASSPYLYRVLGNEQFF	TGTGCCAGCTCACCATATTTGTATCGGGTGTTGGGGAATGAGCAGTTCTTC
TRBJ2-2	TRBV5-1	TRBD2	CASSLWPGRDTGELFF	TGCGCCAGCAGCTTATGGCCGGGGAGGGACACCGGGGAGCTGTTTTTT
TRBJ1-1	TRBV2	TRBD1	CASVDRDTEAFF	TGTGCCAGCGTCGACAGGGACACTGAAGCTTTCTTT
TRBJ2-3	TRBV29-1	-	CSVEGDTQYF	TGCAGCGTTGAGGGGGATACGCAGTATTTT